The following is a TCR beta chain sequence with its context. Its specificity is not known. The sample belongs to a study of shared clonotypes between healthy human individuals. Study-wide results and limits: Blood was the only sampled material, and tissue repertoires likely differ.

The DNA input per sorted-subset replicate PCR was roughly 0.2 ug, corresponding to around 30,000 T cell genomes. Using immunoSEQ multiplex PCR, the repertoire was profiled, and TCRdb retains in-frame clones only, with some absent. The sample includes over a million clones, approximately 98.5% seen only once; the top ten take 0.3% to 0.45%. This CDR3 has 16 amino acids. From germline, CDR1 is SGHRS and CDR2 YFSETQ. Germline trimming cut 4 bases from V and 3 bases from J; bases unmatched to any gene: 8. This chain joins TRBV5-1 and TRBJ2-2, with 8 bases identical to TRBD2. Sequencing input: naive CD4+ T cells sorted from blood. Subset here: CD45RA+ positively selected. This clonotype originated in a man between 25 and 39 years old in good health. CDR3 protein: CASSQPTSGYTGELFF. In nucleotides, the CDR3 is TGCGCCAGCAGCCAACCCACTAGCGGTTACACCGGGGAGCTGTTTTTT.